This T cell receptor beta chain was identified in a study of glioma-infiltrating T cells after dendritic cell vaccination. The repertoire was sequenced with immunoSEQ multiplex PCR; TCRdb's copy has only in-frame clones and lacks some. The sample has roughly 80,000 clones; around 86% are singletons. The time point was: after dendritic cell vaccination, including at tumor progression/relapse. Germline V lookup: CDR1 LNHDA, CDR2 SQIVND (reference sequence). V lost 3 bases and J 2 bases, leaving 10 bases between the germline ends. The CDR3 sequence is 14 residues long. This clone was seen a handful of times.

The V gene is TRBV19, the J gene TRBJ1-2; D possibly corresponds to TRBD1 (6 bases). The sequence was obtained from a human donor with glioblastoma. Sequencing was performed on blood, taken after dendritic cell vaccination. DNA for the CDR3: TGTGCCAGTAGTATGTTAACAGGGAACTATGGCTACACCTTC. It codes for CASSMLTGNYGYTF.